This T cell receptor beta chain was sequenced in a study of blood T cells in healthy people across ages. Study-level findings and limits: Estimates based on one million T cells were treated as lower bounds. Whereas aged donors had fewer naive CD4+ cells, long-lived donors had more of them and higher diversity. With naive T cell percentage, TCR beta diversity showed a strong correlation. Any changes in expanded clonotypes were possibly confounded, as donor CMV status remained unknown.

Then a second PCR, running about 6 to 11 cycles, was carried out with a sample-barcoded 5' primer and a J-beta primer mix. TCRdb reprocessed the 5' RACE reads with MiXCR, giving one entry per CDR3 protein. The sample has some 1,800,000 distinct CDR3 sequences; approximately 40% are singletons. The CDR3 covers 15 residues. CDR1 and CDR2 (germline): SGDLS, YYNGEE. In the case of this clonotype: Its specificity is unknown. The junction shows a germline mismatch at one end, possibly a read error.

The chain couples TRBV9 to TRBJ1-2; 7 bases align to TRBD1. This TCR was sampled from a human donor in good health. Sample: blood. The CDR3 spells CASSVGQALNYSYTF. In nucleotides, the CDR3 is TGTGCCAGCAGCGTTGGACAGGCGCTTAACTATAGCTACACCTTC. Full variable domain (outside the CDR3, taken from reference TRBV9 and TRBJ1-2): DSGVTQTPKHLITATGQRVTLRCSPRSGDLSVYWYQQSLDQGLQFLIQYYNGEERAKGNILERFSAQQFPDLHSELNLSSLELGDSALYFCASSVGQALNYSYTFGSGTRLTVV.